This is a list of T cell receptor beta chains from one sample in a study of blood T cell repertoires in COVID-19. TCRdb keeps only in-frame clones here, not all; method: immunoSEQ multiplex PCR. This table holds fewer than 120,000 clones, nearly 90% found once. The material sequenced was peripheral blood. Every receptor here comes from a human donor in a cohort sampled during active COVID-19. Each CDR3 is given with its conserved first and last residue. The D gene is left open where the match is weak. Rows may omit the clone size; those that give it use once, few, many or a size class.

j_call clone_size d_call v_call cdr3_aa cdr3_nt
TRBJ1-5 few . TRBV5-1 CASSLLGAPNQPQHF TGCGCCAGCAGCTTGTTAGGGGCGCCCAATCAGCCCCAGCATTTT
TRBJ2-1 . . TRBV25-1 CASRGAGSYNEQFF TGTGCCAGCAGGGGCGCGGGTTCCTACAATGAGCAGTTCTTC
TRBJ1-2 . . TRBV15 CATSRLPYVGYTF TGTGCCACCAGCAGACTCCCCTATGTCGGCTACACCTTC
TRBJ2-1 . TRBD2 TRBV7-9 CASSKGVASGRGMYEQFF TGTGCCAGCAGCAAAGGGGTGGCTAGCGGGAGGGGTATGTATGAGCAGTTCTTC
TRBJ2-1 . TRBD1 TRBV7-9 CASSSLPWGQGNEQFF TGTGCCAGCAGCTCGCTCCCGTGGGGACAGGGGAATGAGCAGTTCTTC
TRBJ2-1 . . TRBV12-3/TRBV12-4 CASSLALGRLEFF TGTGCCAGCAGTTTAGCGCTTGGCAGGTTGGAGTTCTTC
TRBJ2-7 . . TRBV7-8 CASLGGTSYEQYF TGTGCCAGTCTGGGGGGTACTTCCTACGAGCAGTACTTC
TRBJ2-1 . TRBD2 TRBV9 CASSPGLAGTRHEQFF TGTGCCAGCAGCCCCGGACTAGCGGGGACCCGTCATGAGCAGTTCTTC
TRBJ1-1 once TRBD1 TRBV12-5 CASGQGVINTEAFF TGTGCTAGTGGGCAGGGGGTTATTAACACTGAAGCTTTCTTT
TRBJ2-2 . TRBD2 TRBV7-8 CASSLTLAGTGELFF TGTGCCAGCAGCTTAACCCTAGCGGGAACCGGGGAGCTGTTTTTT
TRBJ1-1 . . TRBV21-1 CASSKSGQGATEAFF TGTGCCAGCAGCAAATCGGGACAGGGGGCAACTGAAGCTTTCTTT
TRBJ1-6 . TRBD1 TRBV6-5 CAGRRGDRVDSPLHF TGTGCCGGACGGAGAGGGGACAGGGTTGATTCACCCCTCCACTTT
TRBJ1-2 . . TRBV7-2 CASSSDRPYGYTF TGTGCCAGCAGCTCGGACAGACCTTATGGCTACACCTTC
TRBJ2-5 once TRBD2 TRBV19 CASKTASGGALETQYF TGTGCCAGCAAAACTGCTAGCGGGGGGGCATTAGAGACCCAGTACTTC
TRBJ2-1 . . TRBV15 CATLEGPPIDEQFF TGTGCCACTCTTGAGGGTCCTCCTATTGATGAGCAGTTCTTC